This TCR beta chain was sequenced during a study of OX40 agonist ivuxolimab in advanced cancers. Sequencing was performed with immunoSEQ multiplex PCR; in TCRdb, only in-frame clones are kept and a portion is missing. Of some 64,000 clones in the sample, roughly nine tenths were seen once. As for this clone: This same CDR3 is encoded by further DNA sequences in the sample.

Trimming removed 8 bases from V and 1 base from J, with 5 bases in between. CDR1 and CDR2 (germline): MNHNS, SASEGT. The CDR3 is made up of 11 amino acids. Specimen: CD4+ or CD8+ T cells sorted from blood, collected in a trial of the OX40 agonist ivuxolimab. The chain carries TRBV6-1 and TRBJ1-1; no firm D call. The origin of this receptor is an adult with an advanced solid tumor such as melanoma, head and neck, liver or kidney cancer. Here the CDR3 DNA reads TGTGCCAGCCGGGAGAACACTGAAGCTTTCTTT. Protein sequence: CASRENTEAFF.